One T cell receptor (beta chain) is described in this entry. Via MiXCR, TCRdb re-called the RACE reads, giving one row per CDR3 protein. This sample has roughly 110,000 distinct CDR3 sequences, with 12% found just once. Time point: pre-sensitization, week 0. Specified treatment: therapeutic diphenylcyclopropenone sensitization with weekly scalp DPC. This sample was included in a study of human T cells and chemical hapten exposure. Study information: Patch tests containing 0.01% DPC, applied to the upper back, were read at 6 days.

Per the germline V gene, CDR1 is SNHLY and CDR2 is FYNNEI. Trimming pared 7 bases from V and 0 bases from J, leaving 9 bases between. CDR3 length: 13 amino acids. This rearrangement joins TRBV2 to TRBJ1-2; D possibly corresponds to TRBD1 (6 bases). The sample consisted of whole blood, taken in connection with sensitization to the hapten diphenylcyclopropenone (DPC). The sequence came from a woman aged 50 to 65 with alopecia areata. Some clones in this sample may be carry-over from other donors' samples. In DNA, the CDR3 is TGTGCCAGCAAACAGGGCTCTAACTATGGCTACACCTTC. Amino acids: CASKQGSNYGYTF.